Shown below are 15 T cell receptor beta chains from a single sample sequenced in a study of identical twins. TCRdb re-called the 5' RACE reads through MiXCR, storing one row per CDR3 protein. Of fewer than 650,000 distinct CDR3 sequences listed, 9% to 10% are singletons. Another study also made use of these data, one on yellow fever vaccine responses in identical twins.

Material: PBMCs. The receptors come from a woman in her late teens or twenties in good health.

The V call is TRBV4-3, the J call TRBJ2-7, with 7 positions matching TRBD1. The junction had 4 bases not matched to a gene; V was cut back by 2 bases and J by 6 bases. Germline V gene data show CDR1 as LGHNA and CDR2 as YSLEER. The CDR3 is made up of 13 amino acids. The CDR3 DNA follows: TGCGCCAGCAGCCAATCCAGGGGGAGCGAGCAGTACTTC. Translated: CASSQSRGSEQYF.

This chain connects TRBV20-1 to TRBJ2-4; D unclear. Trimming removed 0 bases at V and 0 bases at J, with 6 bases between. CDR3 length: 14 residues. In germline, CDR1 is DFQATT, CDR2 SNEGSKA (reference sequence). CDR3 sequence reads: CSARDQVAKNIQYF. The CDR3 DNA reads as TGCAGTGCTAGAGATCAGGTAGCCAAAAACATTCAGTACTTC.

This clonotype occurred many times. The CDR3 here is CASSLAVGAAFF. The DNA for the CDR3 is TGTGCCAGCAGCTTAGCTGTGGGCGCAGCTTTCTTT. J is TRBJ1-1 and V is TRBV7-2; D is undetermined. V lost 0 bases and J 10 bases, leaving 9 bases between the germline ends. The CDR3 extends over 12 amino acids. Germline V gene sequence: CDR1 SGHTA, CDR2 FQGNSA.

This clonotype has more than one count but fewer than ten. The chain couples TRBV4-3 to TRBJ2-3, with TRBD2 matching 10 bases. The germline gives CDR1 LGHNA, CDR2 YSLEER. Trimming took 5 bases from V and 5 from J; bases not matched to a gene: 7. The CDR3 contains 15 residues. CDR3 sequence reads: CASSATSGRRDTQYF. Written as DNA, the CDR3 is TGCGCCAGCAGCGCGACTAGCGGGCGCCGAGATACGCAGTATTTT.

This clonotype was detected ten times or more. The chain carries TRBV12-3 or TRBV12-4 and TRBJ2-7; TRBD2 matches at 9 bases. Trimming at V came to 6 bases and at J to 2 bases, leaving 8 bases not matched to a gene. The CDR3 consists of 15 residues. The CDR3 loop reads CASSLSGRAPYEQYF. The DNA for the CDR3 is TGTGCCAGCAGCCTTAGCGGGAGAGCCCCCTACGAGCAGTACTTC.

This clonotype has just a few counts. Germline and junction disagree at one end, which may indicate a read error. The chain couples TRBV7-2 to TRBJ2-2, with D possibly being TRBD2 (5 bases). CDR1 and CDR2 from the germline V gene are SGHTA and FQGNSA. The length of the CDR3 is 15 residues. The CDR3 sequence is CASSLLALNAGELFF. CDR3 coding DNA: TGTGCCAGCAGCTTGCTAGCTTTGAACGCCGGGGAGCTGTTTTTT.

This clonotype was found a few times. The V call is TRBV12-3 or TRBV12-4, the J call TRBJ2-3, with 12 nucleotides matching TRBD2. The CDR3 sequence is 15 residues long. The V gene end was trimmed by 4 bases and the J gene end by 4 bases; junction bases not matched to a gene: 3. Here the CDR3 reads CASSWTSGMADTQYF. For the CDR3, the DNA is TGTGCCAGCAGTTGGACTAGCGGGATGGCAGATACGCAGTATTTT.

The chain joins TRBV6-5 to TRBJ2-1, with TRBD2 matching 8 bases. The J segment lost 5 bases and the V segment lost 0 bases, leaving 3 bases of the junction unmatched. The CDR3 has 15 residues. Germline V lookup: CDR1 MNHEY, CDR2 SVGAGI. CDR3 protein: CASSYSSGSDNEQFF. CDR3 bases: TGTGCCAGCAGTTACTCCAGCGGGAGCGACAATGAGCAGTTCTTC.

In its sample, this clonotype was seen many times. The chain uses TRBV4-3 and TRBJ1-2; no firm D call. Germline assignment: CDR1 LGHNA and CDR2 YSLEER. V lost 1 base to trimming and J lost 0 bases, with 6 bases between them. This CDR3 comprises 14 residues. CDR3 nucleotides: TGCGCCAGCAGCCAAGCCGTGTCTAACTATGGCTACACCTTC. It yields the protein CASSQAVSNYGYTF.

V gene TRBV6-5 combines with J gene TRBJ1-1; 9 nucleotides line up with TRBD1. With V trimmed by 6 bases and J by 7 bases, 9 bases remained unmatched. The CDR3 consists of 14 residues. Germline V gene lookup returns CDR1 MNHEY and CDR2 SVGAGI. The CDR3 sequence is CASSHSGTGLEAFF. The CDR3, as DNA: TGTGCCAGCAGCCACTCCGGGACAGGGCTTGAAGCTTTCTTT.

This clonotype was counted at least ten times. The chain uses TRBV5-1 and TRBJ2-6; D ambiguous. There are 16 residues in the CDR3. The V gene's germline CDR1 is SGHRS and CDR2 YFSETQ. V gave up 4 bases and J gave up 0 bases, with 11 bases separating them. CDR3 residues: CASSIDSSSGANVLTF. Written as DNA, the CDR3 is TGCGCCAGCAGCATAGACTCCTCCTCTGGGGCCAACGTCCTGACTTTC. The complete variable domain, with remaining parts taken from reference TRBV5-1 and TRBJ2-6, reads KAGVTQTPRYLIKTRGQQVTLSCSPISGHRSVSWYQQTPGQGLQFLFEYFSETQRNKGNFPGRFSGRQFSNSRSEMNVSTLELGDSALYLCASSIDSSSGANVLTFGAGSRLTVL.

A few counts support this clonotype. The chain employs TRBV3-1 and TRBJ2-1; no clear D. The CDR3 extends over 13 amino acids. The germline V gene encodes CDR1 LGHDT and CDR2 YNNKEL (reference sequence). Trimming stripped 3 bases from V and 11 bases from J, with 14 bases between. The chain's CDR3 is CASSHLGDTKQFF. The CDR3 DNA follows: TGTGCCAGCAGCCATTTAGGTGACACCAAGCAGTTCTTC.

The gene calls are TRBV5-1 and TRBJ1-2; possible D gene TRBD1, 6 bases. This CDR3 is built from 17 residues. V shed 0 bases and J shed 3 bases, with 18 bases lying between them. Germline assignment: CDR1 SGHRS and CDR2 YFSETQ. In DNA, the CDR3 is TGCGCCAGCAGCTTGGGATTTTCGTCTGCAGGGGACTATGGCTACACCTTC. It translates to CASSLGFSSAGDYGYTF.

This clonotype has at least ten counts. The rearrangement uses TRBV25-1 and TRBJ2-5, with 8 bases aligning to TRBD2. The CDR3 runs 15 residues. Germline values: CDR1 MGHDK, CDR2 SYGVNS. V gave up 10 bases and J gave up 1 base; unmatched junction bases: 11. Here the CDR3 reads CATNWAGGLQETQYF. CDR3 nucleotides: TGTGCCACGAACTGGGCGGGAGGCCTCCAAGAGACCCAGTACTTC.

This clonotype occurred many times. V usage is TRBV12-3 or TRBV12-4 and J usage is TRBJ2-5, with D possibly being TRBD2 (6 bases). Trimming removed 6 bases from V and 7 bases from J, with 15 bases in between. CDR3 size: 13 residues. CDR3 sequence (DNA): TGTGCCAGCAGACCTACGGGAGCCGGGACCCAGTACTTC. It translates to CASRPTGAGTQYF.